The clone carrying this T cell receptor beta chain has a single count. These data originate in a study of blood T cell repertoires in COVID-19. The method was immunoSEQ multiplex PCR; TCRdb's version includes in-frame clones alone and lacks a portion of them. The sample yields under 400,000 clones, 70% to 90% seen once. The specimen was peripheral blood. The receptor's source is a woman in her twenties or thirties with COVID-19, enrolled during active disease.

The CDR3 nucleotides read TGTGCCAGTAGGGGCGGGAGCACAGATACGCAGTATTTT. Translation gives CASRGGSTDTQYF. The V call is TRBV19, the J call TRBJ2-3, with D maybe TRBD2 (5 bases). The CDR3 extends over 13 amino acids. CDR1 and CDR2 from the germline V gene are LNHDA and SQIVND (reference sequence). V was clipped by 6 bases and J by 0 bases, with 7 bases between them.